A selection of T cell receptor beta chains follows, all from one sample in a study of cytomegalovirus exposure and HLA in healthy donors. Profiled with immunoSEQ multiplex PCR; TCRdb holds only in-frame clones, not every one. The profile shows roughly 130,000 clones, 84% of them singletons. Sequenced sample: PBMCs. The receptors derive from a woman aged 18-30 years in good health and CMV-seropositive. CDR3s include the opening cysteine and the closing phenylalanine or tryptophan. Fields, in order: D gene, J gene, V gene, clone size, CDR3 protein, CDR3 DNA. D genes are given only for firm matches. Where a row states a size, it is once, few, many or the class of an expanded clone; other rows omit it.

- | TRBJ1-2 | TRBV15 | - | CATSRVERTTYGYTF | TGTGCCACCAGCAGAGTTGAGAGAACCACCTATGGCTACACCTTC
- | TRBJ1-2 | TRBV6-6 | - | CASSPPSGRNYGYTF | TGTGCCAGCAGTCCACCCTCGGGGAGGAACTATGGCTACACCTTC
- | TRBJ1-2 | TRBV5-1 | - | CASSLAKGPANYGYTF | TGCGCCAGCAGCTTGGCCAAGGGGCCCGCTAACTATGGCTACACCTTC
TRBD2 | TRBJ2-1 | TRBV6-6 | - | CASSGLGLAGYNEQFF | TGTGCCAGCAGTGGCCTGGGACTAGCGGGATACAATGAGCAGTTCTTC
TRBD1 | TRBJ2-7 | TRBV7-9 | - | CASSLRQGDEQYF | TGTGCCAGCAGCCTCCGACAGGGAGACGAGCAGTACTTC
TRBD1 | TRBJ2-7 | TRBV6-6 | - | CASSYRGGTGSSEQYF | TGTGCCAGCAGTTACCGGGGCGGGACAGGGTCCTCCGAGCAGTACTTC
- | TRBJ2-2 | TRBV2 | - | CASSEMGLETGELFF | TGTGCCAGCAGTGAAATGGGTTTGGAGACCGGGGAGCTGTTTTTT
TRBD2 | TRBJ2-5 | TRBV9 | - | CASTRLAGVETQYF | TGTGCCAGCACGAGACTAGCGGGGGTAGAGACCCAGTACTTC
TRBD2 | TRBJ2-7 | TRBV15 | - | CATSRDKTSGGWYEQYF | TGTGCCACCAGCAGAGACAAGACTAGCGGGGGGTGGTACGAGCAGTACTTC
- | TRBJ2-2 | TRBV7-7 | - | CASSFQTGELFF | TGTGCCAGCAGCTTCCAAACCGGGGAGCTGTTTTTT
TRBD1 | TRBJ2-7 | TRBV5-4 | - | CASSFPGDGTGSEQYF | TGTGCCAGCAGCTTCCCCGGGGATGGGACAGGCTCCGAGCAGTACTTC
- | TRBJ2-3 | TRBV19 | - | CASSQGVPPGSPDTQYF | TGTGCCAGTAGCCAAGGAGTCCCGCCAGGGTCCCCAGATACGCAGTATTTT
TRBD2 | TRBJ2-1 | TRBV7-7 | - | CASSLGGGIGEQFF | TGTGCTAGCAGCTTAGGCGGGGGTATCGGTGAGCAGTTCTTC
- | TRBJ2-2 | TRBV7-9 | - | CASSPPDIANTGELFF | TGTGCCAGCAGCCCTCCGGACATCGCGAACACCGGGGAGCTGTTTTTT
TRBD1 | TRBJ1-1 | TRBV5-1 | - | CASSDRDMNTEAFF | TGCGCCAGCAGCGACAGGGACATGAACACTGAAGCTTTCTTT
TRBD1 | TRBJ2-7 | TRBV6-6 | - | CASSTGASSEQYF | TGTGCCAGCAGTACAGGGGCGTCGAGCGAGCAGTACTTC
TRBD1 | TRBJ1-6 | TRBV25-1 | - | CASSETGTGVSPLHF | TGTGCCAGCAGTGAGACCGGGACAGGGGTTTCACCCCTCCACTTT
TRBD1 | TRBJ1-4 | TRBV9 | - | CASSGETGRNEKLFF | TGTGCCAGCAGCGGCGAGACAGGGCGTAATGAAAAACTGTTTTTT
TRBD1 | TRBJ2-7 | TRBV4-1 | - | CASSFRDRAAEQYF | TGCGCCAGCAGCTTCCGGGACAGGGCGGCCGAGCAGTACTTC
TRBD1 | TRBJ2-7 | TRBV29-1 | - | CSVQQGAEQYF | TGCAGCGTCCAACAGGGGGCCGAGCAGTACTTC
TRBD1 | TRBJ2-7 | TRBV27 | - | CASRPPGQGFYEQYF | TGTGCCAGCAGACCACCGGGACAGGGGTTCTACGAGCAGTACTTC
TRBD2 | TRBJ2-3 | TRBV2 | - | CASITSGGTDTQYF | TGTGCCAGCATTACTAGCGGGGGCACAGATACGCAGTATTTT
- | TRBJ2-3 | TRBV9 | - | CASSVAIRETDTQYF | TGTGCCAGCAGCGTAGCTATAAGGGAGACAGATACGCAGTATTTT
TRBD1 | TRBJ2-5 | TRBV9 | once | CASSVDLQGAEETQYF | TGTGCCAGCAGCGTAGATCTGCAGGGGGCCGAAGAGACCCAGTACTTC
- | TRBJ1-3 | TRBV10-3 | once | CAISRGDGNTIYF | TGTGCCATCAGTCGGGGGGATGGAAACACCATATATTTT
TRBD2 | TRBJ2-5 | TRBV28 | - | CASSFGGKETQYF | TGTGCCAGCAGTTTCGGGGGGAAGGAGACCCAGTACTTC
- | TRBJ1-5 | TRBV7-9 | - | CSSSFGSDSNQPQHF | TGTTCCAGCAGCTTCGGGTCCGACAGTAATCAGCCCCAGCATTTT
TRBD2 | TRBJ2-7 | TRBV6-5 | few | CASSYASGETYEQYF | TGTGCCAGCAGTTACGCTAGCGGGGAGACCTACGAGCAGTACTTC
- | TRBJ1-6 | TRBV5-4 | - | CASSFSNSPLHF | TGTGCCAGCAGCTTCAGTAATTCACCCCTCCACTTT
- | TRBJ1-6 | TRBV25-1 | - | CASIGFSSESPLHF | TGTGCCAGCATCGGTTTTTCCTCCGAATCACCCCTCCACTTT
- | TRBJ2-3 | TRBV28 | - | CASSWGDRTSETDTQYF | TGTGCCAGCAGCTGGGGGGACAGGACTAGCGAGACAGATACGCAGTATTTT
TRBD1 | TRBJ1-3 | TRBV25-1 | - | CASSGVKQGAMGDTIYF | TGTGCCAGCAGTGGAGTTAAGCAGGGGGCGATGGGGGACACCATATATTTT
- | TRBJ1-2 | TRBV5-4 | - | CASSFPGLYGYTF | TGTGCCAGCAGCTTTCCGGGACTTTATGGCTACACCTTC
- | TRBJ1-1 | TRBV5-1 | - | CASSPGFVDTEAFF | TGCGCCAGCAGCCCAGGGTTTGTGGACACTGAAGCTTTCTTT
TRBD1 | TRBJ2-1 | TRBV29-1 | - | CSVPTGTGVNEQFF | TGCAGCGTTCCTACCGGGACAGGGGTCAATGAGCAGTTCTTC
TRBD2 | TRBJ2-5 | TRBV6-6 | - | CASSRTSGGVQETQYF | TGTGCCAGCAGCCGCACTAGCGGGGGGGTTCAAGAGACCCAGTACTTC
TRBD2 | TRBJ2-1 | TRBV6-5 | - | CASSRTSGGRNEQFF | TGTGCCAGCAGTAGGACTAGCGGGGGGAGAAATGAGCAGTTCTTC
TRBD1 | TRBJ2-2 | TRBV28 | - | CASSPNLLRDRGRGGELFF | TGTGCCAGCAGTCCTAACCTACTGCGGGACAGGGGACGAGGCGGGGAGCTGTTTTTT
TRBD2 | TRBJ2-7 | TRBV25-1 | - | CASSEHSGGAPHEQYF | TGTGCCAGCAGTGAACACAGCGGGGGGGCTCCCCACGAGCAGTACTTC
TRBD1 | TRBJ2-7 | TRBV14 | - | CASRMTGGMEKQYF | TGTGCCAGCAGGATGACAGGGGGAATGGAGAAGCAGTACTTC
- | TRBJ2-7 | TRBV9 | - | CASSVGPVSYEQYF | TGTGCCAGCAGCGTAGGTCCGGTTTCCTACGAGCAGTACTTC
- | TRBJ1-3 | TRBV4-1 | - | CASSQDRGPGNTIYF | TGCGCCAGCAGCCAAGACAGGGGCCCTGGAAACACCATATATTTT
TRBD2 | TRBJ2-7 | TRBV10-1 | - | CASSEDKRGSSYKQYF | TGCGCCAGCAGTGAGGATAAGCGGGGGAGCTCCTACAAGCAGTACTTC
TRBD1 | TRBJ1-1 | TRBV7-2 | - | CASSSRDRPSEAFF | TGTGCCAGCAGCTCAAGGGACAGGCCTTCTGAAGCTTTCTTT
- | TRBJ1-6 | TRBV7-9 | - | CASSPVGDINNSPLHF | TGTGCCAGCAGCCCTGTAGGGGACATAAATAATTCACCCCTCCACTTT
TRBD1 | TRBJ1-5 | TRBV6-5 | - | CASSNTGTGIRPQHF | TGTGCCAGCAGTAACACCGGGACAGGGATCAGACCCCAGCATTTT
TRBD2 | TRBJ2-5 | TRBV6-5 | few | CASSYTSGGPTETQYF | TGTGCCAGCAGTTACACTAGCGGGGGCCCCACAGAGACCCAGTACTTC
TRBD1 | TRBJ1-6 | TRBV4-1 | - | CASSHLTGGSISYNSPLHF | TGCGCCAGCAGCCACTTGACAGGGGGTTCGATCTCCTATAATTCACCCCTCCACTTT
- | TRBJ2-7 | TRBV18 | - | CASSPGSYEQYF | TGTGCCAGCTCACCCGGCTCCTACGAGCAGTACTTC
- | TRBJ1-2 | TRBV7-9 | - | CASSRKGGITNYGYTF | TGTGCCAGCAGTCGTAAGGGGGGGATCACTAACTATGGCTACACCTTC
TRBD1 | TRBJ1-1 | TRBV7-3 | - | CASSGTGWSEAFF | TGTGCCAGCTCCGGGACAGGGTGGTCTGAAGCTTTCTTT
TRBD1 | TRBJ1-1 | TRBV19 | - | CASSWTGRSEAFF | TGTGCCAGTAGCTGGACAGGGAGGTCTGAAGCTTTCTTT
- | TRBJ1-1 | TRBV19 | once | CASSILRGGAPTEAFF | TGTGCCAGTAGTATCCTTAGGGGGGGCGCGCCCACTGAAGCTTTCTTT